The clone carrying this T cell receptor (beta chain) was recorded a few times. In the library, unique molecular identifiers were attached to individual cDNA molecules. TCRdb reanalysed the 5' RACE reads using MiXCR and keeps one entry per CDR3 protein. This repertoire shows fewer than 150,000 distinct CDR3 sequences, 15% to 20% found once; its top ten account for 2.8%. This entry comes from a study of human T cells and chemical hapten exposure. This CDR3 has 15 amino acids. Trimming removed 6 bases from V and 2 bases from J; junction bases left unmatched: 11. Germline V gene data show CDR1 as SQVTM and CDR2 as ANQGSEA. It was unfractionated whole blood from which total RNA was extracted.

The sequence derives from a human donor in good health. The J gene is TRBJ2-3, the V gene TRBV29-1; 7 bases are shared with TRBD1. CDR3 coding DNA: TGCAGCGTGGGTAAGACGGGACAGAACACAGATACGCAGTATTTT. As protein: CSVGKTGQNTDTQYF.